This is a list of T cell receptor beta chains from one sample in a study of cytomegalovirus exposure and HLA in healthy donors. Profiling relied on immunoSEQ multiplex PCR, and the TCRdb table lists in-frame clones only, not all of them. The table lists 200,000 to 250,000 clones, around nine tenths of them singletons. The sample taken for sequencing was PBMCs. These receptors all come from a man aged 18 to 29 in good health and CMV-seronegative. Both conserved end residues are part of each CDR3. The order of the fields is D gene, J gene, clone size, CDR3 length, V gene, CDR3 DNA, CDR3 protein. A D gene is named only where the DNA matches it firmly. Clone size, where shown, is once, few, many, or a class for clones that have expanded.

TRBD1	TRBJ2-5	NA	15	TRBV5-1	TGCGCCAGCAGCCCAGGGGGACCGATGGGGGAGACCCAGTACTTC	CASSPGGPMGETQYF
NA	TRBJ1-2	NA	14	TRBV6-5	TGTGCCAGCAGTATGGGAAGGAAGGGGAACGGCTACACCTTC	CASSMGRKGNGYTF
NA	TRBJ2-2	NA	16	TRBV5-1	TGCGCCAGCAGCCCCACGCGACTAGCGAACACCGGGGAGCTGTTTTTT	CASSPTRLANTGELFF
TRBD1	TRBJ1-1	NA	13	TRBV9	TGTGCCAGCAACGCAGGGGGGTACACTGAAGCTTTCTTT	CASNAGGYTEAFF
NA	TRBJ2-7	NA	12	TRBV6-6	TGTGCCAGCAGTTACTACGCGTCTGAGCAGTACTTC	CASSYYASEQYF
TRBD2	TRBJ2-2	NA	15	TRBV10-2	TGCGCCAGCACAGAGAACGGGGGGGCACCCGGGGAGCTGTTTTTT	CASTENGGAPGELFF
TRBD1	TRBJ1-6	NA	17	TRBV4-3	TGCGCCAGCAGCCAAGCCCCTCGCGGGACAGCTAATTCACCCCTCCACTTT	CASSQAPRGTANSPLHF
NA	TRBJ2-7	NA	14	TRBV28	TGTGCCAGCAGACAGGGCACGAGCTCCTACGAGCAGTACTTC	CASRQGTSSYEQYF
NA	TRBJ2-1	NA	16	TRBV11-2	TGTGCCAGCAGCTTCCTCGGGGTCAGCTCCTACAATGAGCAGTTCTTC	CASSFLGVSSYNEQFF
NA	TRBJ2-6	NA	15	TRBV7-2	TGTGCCAGCAGCTTCACAGGCTCTGGGGCCAACGTCCTGACTTTC	CASSFTGSGANVLTF
NA	TRBJ1-5	NA	13	TRBV15	TGTGCCACCAGCCCTATCCGGTCTCCGCACCAGCATTTT	CATSPIRSPHQHF
NA	TRBJ1-6	NA	15	TRBV11-2	TGTGCCAGCAGCTTAGAACCAGGGCCTAATTCACCCCTCCACTTT	CASSLEPGPNSPLHF
TRBD1	TRBJ1-2	NA	17	TRBV9	TGTGCCAGCACGCCGTCTCCAGGACAGGGCTTTATTGGTGGCTACACCTTC	CASTPSPGQGFIGGYTF
NA	TRBJ1-2	NA	15	TRBV15	TGTGCCACCAGCAGAGATCTGGCACCCGAGCGAGGCTACACCTTC	CATSRDLAPERGYTF
NA	TRBJ2-7	NA	13	TRBV7-8	TGTGCCAGCAGCTTCCCAGATCTCTACGAGCAGTACTTC	CASSFPDLYEQYF
NA	TRBJ2-3	once	15	TRBV5-1	TGCGCCAGCAGCTTCCAGGGCACAAGCACAGATACGCAGTATTTT	CASSFQGTSTDTQYF
TRBD2	TRBJ2-3	once	15	TRBV9	TGTGCCAGCAGCTTGGGGGGACTATCCACAGATACGCAGTATTTT	CASSLGGLSTDTQYF
NA	TRBJ2-6	NA	16	TRBV15	TGTGCCACCAGCAGCTTACAGGGCGGTGGGGCCAACGTCCTGACTTTC	CATSSLQGGGANVLTF
TRBD2	TRBJ2-1	NA	16	TRBV5-1	TGCGCCAGCAGCTTGGACGCTAGCGGGAGCAGCTATGAGCAGTTCTTC	CASSLDASGSSYEQFF
TRBD2	TRBJ2-7	NA	15	TRBV7-2	TGTGCCAGCAGCGTTCCCCGGGACTATCACTACGAGCAGTACTTC	CASSVPRDYHYEQYF
TRBD1	TRBJ1-1	NA	14	TRBV7-9	TGTGCCAGCAGCTTACAGGGACAGGGCGACGAAGCTTTCTTT	CASSLQGQGDEAFF
NA	TRBJ1-5	NA	15	TRBV15	TGTGCCACCAGCAGAGACTCGGTGCCCGGGCAGCCCCAGCATTTT	CATSRDSVPGQPQHF
TRBD1	TRBJ1-5	NA	16	TRBV2	TGTGCCAGCAGTGCGGTGGCAGGGGGGATATGGCAGCCCCAGCATTTT	CASSAVAGGIWQPQHF
TRBD1	TRBJ1-4	NA	15	TRBV25-1	TGTGCCAGCAGTACCGGGACAGGGGATTGGGAAAAACTGTTTTTT	CASSTGTGDWEKLFF
TRBD2	TRBJ2-7	NA	14	TRBV6-1	TGTGCCAGCAGTGAAGTCAAGCGGGGATTGGAGCAGTACTTC	CASSEVKRGLEQYF
TRBD1	TRBJ2-3	NA	14	TRBV6-5	TGTGCCAGCAGAAGGGGGGACAGGACGGATACGCAGTATTTT	CASRRGDRTDTQYF
TRBD2	TRBJ2-5	NA	15	TRBV27	TGTGCCAGCAGTCTCAAGCGGGGCAGATCTGAGACCCAGTACTTC	CASSLKRGRSETQYF
NA	TRBJ1-1	NA	13	TRBV6-1	TGTGCCAGCAGACCGGACAGGAACACTGAAGCTTTCTTT	CASRPDRNTEAFF
NA	TRBJ2-5	NA	11	TRBV6-5	TGTGCCAGCAGCAACATAGAGACCCAGTACTTC	CASSNIETQYF
TRBD1	TRBJ1-5	NA	15	TRBV6-1	TGTGCCAGCAGGGGGGGACAGCCCACCACTCAGCCCCAGCATTTT	CASRGGQPTTQPQHF
NA	TRBJ1-2	NA	15	TRBV7-6	TGTGCCAGCAGCCTTGGGGCAGATCCTGTCTATGGCTACACCTTC	CASSLGADPVYGYTF
TRBD1	TRBJ1-6	once	15	TRBV9	TGTGCCAGCAGCGTAGGAACAGGGGCTGTCTCACCCCTCCACTTT	CASSVGTGAVSPLHF
NA	TRBJ2-7	NA	12	TRBV7-2	TGTGCCAGCAGCTTACTAGGTTATGAGCAGTACTTC	CASSLLGYEQYF
NA	TRBJ2-3	NA	14	TRBV7-2	TGTGCCAGCAGGGCCGGGACTCTCCCGGATACGCAGTATTTT	CASRAGTLPDTQYF
NA	TRBJ1-6	NA	17	TRBV28	TGTGCCAGCAGTTTAAGCCTACAGGGACGCCTTAATTCACCCCTCCACTTT	CASSLSLQGRLNSPLHF
TRBD1	TRBJ1-2	once	14	TRBV25-1	TGTGCCAGCAGTCCCGGGGGGACAGGGCGAGGCTACACCTTC	CASSPGGTGRGYTF
TRBD2	TRBJ2-5	NA	13	TRBV27	TGTGCCAGCCAGCGGGGGGGCAGGGAGACCCAGTACTTC	CASQRGGRETQYF
NA	TRBJ2-7	once	14	TRBV27	TGTGCCAGCGCATTACAGGAACTACCCTACGAGCAGTACTTC	CASALQELPYEQYF
NA	TRBJ2-1	NA	13	TRBV29-1	TGCAGCGCTAGGACTCCTTCCTACAATGAGCAGTTCTTC	CSARTPSYNEQFF
NA	TRBJ2-2	NA	13	TRBV10-2	TGCGCCAGCAGGGAGCAGGGCCCCGGGGAGCTGTTTTTT	CASREQGPGELFF
TRBD2	TRBJ2-3	NA	15	TRBV25-1	TGTGCCAGTAGGACTAGCGGGGGGAACACAGATACGCAGTATTTT	CASRTSGGNTDTQYF
TRBD2	TRBJ2-1	NA	15	TRBV28	TGTGCCAGCAGGCTAGCGGGGGGGTCCCACAATGAGCAGTTCTTC	CASRLAGGSHNEQFF
NA	TRBJ1-2	NA	14	TRBV7-9	TGTGCCAGCAACTTAGGGTTCCGAGGATATGGCTACACCTTC	CASNLGFRGYGYTF
NA	TRBJ2-3	NA	17	TRBV4-1	TGCGCCAGCAGCCGGAATAAGCAGGGTCAGGGCACAGATACGCAGTATTTT	CASSRNKQGQGTDTQYF
TRBD1	TRBJ1-2	NA	17	TRBV7-2	TGTGCCAGCAGCTTATCACAGGGGGCTTCCTCTAACTATGGCTACACCTTC	CASSLSQGASSNYGYTF
NA	TRBJ1-2	few	13	TRBV30	TGTGCCTGGAGTGTAAGTCGGAGATTGAGCTACACCTTC	CAWSVSRRLSYTF
TRBD1	TRBJ2-1	NA	13	TRBV19	TGTGCCAGTAGTTTCGGACAGGGGTACGAGCAGTTCTTC	CASSFGQGYEQFF
TRBD2	TRBJ2-5	NA	15	TRBV6-1	TGTGCCAGTAGGGGTGACTTGACTAGCGGGGAGACCCAGTACTTC	CASRGDLTSGETQYF
NA	TRBJ2-3	NA	15	TRBV28	TGTGCCAGCAGTTTAGATTCCGGGAGCACAGATACGCAGTATTTT	CASSLDSGSTDTQYF
TRBD1	TRBJ1-2	once	15	TRBV4-1	TGCGCCAGCAGCCAAGGACAGGGGTCTTTATATGGCTACACCTTC	CASSQGQGSLYGYTF
TRBD1	TRBJ1-4	NA	14	TRBV4-3	TGCGCCAGCAGCCAAGACTGGACAGGGGGCGGCGGGTTTTTT	CASSQDWTGGGGFF
TRBD1	TRBJ2-7	NA	14	TRBV6-5	TGTGCCAGCAGTCAGCGGAGACAGGGTGACGAGCAGTACTTC	CASSQRRQGDEQYF
NA	TRBJ2-5	NA	15	TRBV4-1	TGCGCCAGCAGCGAAGTCCAAGCTTACCAAGAGACCCAGTACTTC	CASSEVQAYQETQYF
NA	TRBJ2-7	NA	15	TRBV9	TGTGCCAGCAGCGTAGCCCCTAGCGAGTCCTTCGAGCAGTACTTC	CASSVAPSESFEQYF